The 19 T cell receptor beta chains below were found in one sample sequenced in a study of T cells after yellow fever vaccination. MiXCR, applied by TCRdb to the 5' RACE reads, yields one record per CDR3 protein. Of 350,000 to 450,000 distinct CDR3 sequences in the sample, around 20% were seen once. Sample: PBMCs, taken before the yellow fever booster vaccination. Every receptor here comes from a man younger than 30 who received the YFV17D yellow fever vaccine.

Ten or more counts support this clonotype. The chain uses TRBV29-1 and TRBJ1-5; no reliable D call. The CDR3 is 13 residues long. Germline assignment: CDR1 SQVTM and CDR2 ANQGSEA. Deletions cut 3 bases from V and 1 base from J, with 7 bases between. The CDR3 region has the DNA TGCAGCGTTGAGGTCGGAAGCAATCAGCCCCAGCATTTT. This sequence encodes CSVEVGSNQPQHF. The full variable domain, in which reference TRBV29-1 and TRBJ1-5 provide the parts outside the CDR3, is SAVISQKPSRDICQRGTSLTIQCQVDSQVTMMFWYRQQPGQSLTLIATANQGSEATYESGFVIDKFPISRPNLTFSTLTVSNMSPEDSSIYLCSVEVGSNQPQHFGDGTRLSIL.

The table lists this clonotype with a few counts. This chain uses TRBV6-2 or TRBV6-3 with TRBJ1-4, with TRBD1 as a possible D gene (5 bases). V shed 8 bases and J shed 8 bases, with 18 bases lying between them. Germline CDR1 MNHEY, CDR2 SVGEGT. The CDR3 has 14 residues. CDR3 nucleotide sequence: TGTGCCAGCGCTACCGGGACCAACGGGGAAAAACTGTTTTTT. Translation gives CASATGTNGEKLFF.

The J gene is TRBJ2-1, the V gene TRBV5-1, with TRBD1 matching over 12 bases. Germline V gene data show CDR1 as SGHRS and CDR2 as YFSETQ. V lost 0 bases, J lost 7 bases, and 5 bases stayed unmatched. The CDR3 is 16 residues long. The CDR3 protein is CASSLAPGQGANEQFF. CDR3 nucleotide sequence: TGCGCCAGCAGCTTGGCCCCGGGACAGGGGGCAAATGAGCAGTTCTTC.

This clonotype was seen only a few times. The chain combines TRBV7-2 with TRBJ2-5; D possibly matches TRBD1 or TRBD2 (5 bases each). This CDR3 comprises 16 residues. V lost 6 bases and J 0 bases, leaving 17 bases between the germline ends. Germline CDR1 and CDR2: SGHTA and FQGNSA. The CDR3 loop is CASRKRPGTYQETQYF. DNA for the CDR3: TGTGCCAGCAGAAAGCGTCCGGGGACCTACCAAGAGACCCAGTACTTC.

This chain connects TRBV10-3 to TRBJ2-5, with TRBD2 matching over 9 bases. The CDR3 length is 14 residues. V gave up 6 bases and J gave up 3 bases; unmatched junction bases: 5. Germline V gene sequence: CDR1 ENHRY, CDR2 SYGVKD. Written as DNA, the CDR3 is TGTGCCATCAGACCATCTAGCGGGGAAGAGACCCAGTACTTC. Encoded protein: CAIRPSSGEETQYF.

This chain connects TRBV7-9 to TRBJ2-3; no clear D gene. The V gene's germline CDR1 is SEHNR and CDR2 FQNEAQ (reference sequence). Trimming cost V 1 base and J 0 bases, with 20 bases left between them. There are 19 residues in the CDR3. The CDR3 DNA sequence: TGTGCCAGCAGCTTAGTGTTGGGCGCGGCTTTGACTAGCACAGATACGCAGTATTTT. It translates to CASSLVLGAALTSTDTQYF.

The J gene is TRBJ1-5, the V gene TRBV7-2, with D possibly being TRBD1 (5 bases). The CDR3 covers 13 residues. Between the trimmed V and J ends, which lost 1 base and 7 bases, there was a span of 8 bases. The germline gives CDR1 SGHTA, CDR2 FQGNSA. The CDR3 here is CASSLVQGQPQHF. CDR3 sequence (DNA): TGTGCCAGCAGCTTAGTCCAGGGACAGCCCCAGCATTTT.

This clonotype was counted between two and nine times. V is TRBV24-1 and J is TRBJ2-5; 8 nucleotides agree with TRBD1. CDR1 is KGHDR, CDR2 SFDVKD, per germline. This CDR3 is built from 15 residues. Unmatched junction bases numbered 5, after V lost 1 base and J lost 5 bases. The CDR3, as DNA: TGTGCCACCAGTGATTTCAGGGGGCGAGGGGAGACCCAGTACTTC. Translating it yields CATSDFRGRGETQYF.

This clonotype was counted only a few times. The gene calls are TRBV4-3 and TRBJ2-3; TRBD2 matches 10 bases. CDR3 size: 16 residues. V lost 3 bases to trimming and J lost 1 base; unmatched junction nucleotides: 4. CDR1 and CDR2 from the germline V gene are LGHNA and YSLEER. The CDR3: CASSQRTSGGTDTQYF. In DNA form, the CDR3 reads TGCGCCAGCAGCCAGAGAACTAGCGGGGGCACAGATACGCAGTATTTT.

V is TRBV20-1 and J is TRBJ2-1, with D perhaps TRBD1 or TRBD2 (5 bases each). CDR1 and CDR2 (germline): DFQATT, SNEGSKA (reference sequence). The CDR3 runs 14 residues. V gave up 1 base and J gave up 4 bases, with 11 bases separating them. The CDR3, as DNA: TGCAGTGCTAGAGGGGGGACGGTGTACAATGAGCAGTTCTTC. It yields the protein CSARGGTVYNEQFF.

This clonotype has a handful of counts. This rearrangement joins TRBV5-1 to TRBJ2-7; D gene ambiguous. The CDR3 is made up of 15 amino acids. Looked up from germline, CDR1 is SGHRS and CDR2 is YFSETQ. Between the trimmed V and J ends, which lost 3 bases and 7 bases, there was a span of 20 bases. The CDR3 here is CASSSPLRPFGEQYF. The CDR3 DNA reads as TGCGCCAGCAGCTCCCCCTTACGGCCCTTCGGAGAGCAGTACTTC.

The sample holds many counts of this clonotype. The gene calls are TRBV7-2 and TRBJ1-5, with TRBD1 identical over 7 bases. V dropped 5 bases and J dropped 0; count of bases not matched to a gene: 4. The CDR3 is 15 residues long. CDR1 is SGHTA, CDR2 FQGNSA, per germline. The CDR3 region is CASSRDRYSNQPQHF. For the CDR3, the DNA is TGTGCCAGCAGCCGGGACAGATATAGCAATCAGCCCCAGCATTTT.

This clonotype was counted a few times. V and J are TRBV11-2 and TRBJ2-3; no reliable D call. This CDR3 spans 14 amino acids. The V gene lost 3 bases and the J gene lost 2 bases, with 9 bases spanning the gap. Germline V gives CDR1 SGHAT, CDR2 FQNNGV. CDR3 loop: CASSLDRHTDTQYF. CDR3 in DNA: TGTGCCAGCAGCTTGGACCGTCACACAGATACGCAGTATTTT.

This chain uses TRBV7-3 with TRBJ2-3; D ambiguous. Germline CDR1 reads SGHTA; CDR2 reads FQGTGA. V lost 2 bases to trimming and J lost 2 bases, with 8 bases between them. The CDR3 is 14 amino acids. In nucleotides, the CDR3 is TGTGCCAGCAGCTTAGGCGATTACACAGATACGCAGTATTTT. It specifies CASSLGDYTDTQYF.

The CDR3 coding sequence is TGTGCCAGCAGTTACACCCGGGGATCCGAGCAGTACTTC. Its translation is CASSYTRGSEQYF. The chain carries TRBV6-6 and TRBJ2-7; D may be TRBD2 (5 bases). The CDR3 runs 13 residues. Between the trimmed V and J ends, which lost 2 bases and 6 bases, there was a span of 11 bases. Germline CDR1 reads MNHNY; CDR2 reads SVGAGI (reference sequence).

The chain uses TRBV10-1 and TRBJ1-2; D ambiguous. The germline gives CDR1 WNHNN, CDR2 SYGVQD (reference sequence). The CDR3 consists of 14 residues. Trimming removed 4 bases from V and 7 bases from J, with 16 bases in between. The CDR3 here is CASSASGSSGGYTF. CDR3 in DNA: TGCGCCAGCAGTGCCTCAGGCTCCTCTGGTGGCTACACCTTC.

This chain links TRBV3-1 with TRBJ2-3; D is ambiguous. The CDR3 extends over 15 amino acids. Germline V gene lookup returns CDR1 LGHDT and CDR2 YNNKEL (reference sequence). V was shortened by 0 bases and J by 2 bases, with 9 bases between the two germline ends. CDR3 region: CASSQDGMTTDTQYF. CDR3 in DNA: TGTGCCAGCAGCCAAGATGGTATGACCACAGATACGCAGTATTTT.

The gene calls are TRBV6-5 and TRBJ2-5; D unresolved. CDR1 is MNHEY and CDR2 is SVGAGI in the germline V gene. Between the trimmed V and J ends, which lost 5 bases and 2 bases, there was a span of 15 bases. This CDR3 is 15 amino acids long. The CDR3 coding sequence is TGTGCCAGCAGTAGTACTTGGACCCGGCAAGAGACCCAGTACTTC. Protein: CASSSTWTRQETQYF.

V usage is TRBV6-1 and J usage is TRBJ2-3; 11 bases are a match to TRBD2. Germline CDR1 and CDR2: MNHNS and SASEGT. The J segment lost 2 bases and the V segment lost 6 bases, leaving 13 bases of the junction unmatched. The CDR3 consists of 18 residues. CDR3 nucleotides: TGTGCCAGCAGCTCACCCCTAACTAGCGGGGGATACACAGATACGCAGTATTTT. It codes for CASSSPLTSGGYTDTQYF.